A selection of T cell receptor beta chains follows, all from one sample in a study of T cells in Graves' hyperthyroidism and ophthalmopathy. TCRdb called the multiplex PCR reads again in MiXCR, with one record for every CDR3 protein. The table records 600,000 to 900,000 distinct CDR3 sequences, about a sixth of them present only once. Sequenced: blood. The receptors originated from a man aged 18 to 30 with Graves' hyperthyroidism. The CDR3 runs from the conserved cysteine through the conserved F or W. A D gene is named only where the DNA matches it firmly. Only some rows state a clone size, as once, few, many or a class for expanded clones.

j_call clone_size d_call v_call cdr3_nt cdr3_aa
TRBJ2-7 many - TRBV7-8 TGTGCCAGCAGTTCCGGGACAAGAGAGCAGTACTTC CASSSGTREQYF
TRBJ2-3 many - TRBV28 TGTGCCAGCAGTCCTCGGGGCGGGGGCACAGATACGCAGTATTTT CASSPRGGGTDTQYF
TRBJ1-5 few TRBD1 TRBV2 TGTGCCAGGGGTGGGACAGGTGGGGAGCCCCAGCATTTT CARGGTGGEPQHF
TRBJ2-3 few - TRBV28 TGTGCCAGCAGTGGATTACAGGGGGGGAGAGATACGCAGTATTTT CASSGLQGGRDTQYF
TRBJ2-2 many - TRBV18 TGTGCCAGCTCACCTACGGCCGCCGGTAACACCGGGGAGCTGTTTTTT CASSPTAAGNTGELFF
TRBJ2-7 many - TRBV28 TGTGCCACGAGACAGGTTAGCTACGAGCAGTACTTC CATRQVSYEQYF
TRBJ2-7 few TRBD2 TRBV6-2/TRBV6-3 TGTGCCAGCAGTTTCAACCCTCGCGCTAGCGGGACCTACGAGCAGTACTTC CASSFNPRASGTYEQYF
TRBJ2-2 many - TRBV12-5 TGTGCTAGTGGCCGACCGCACCTAGGCCCCGGGGAGCTGTTTTTT CASGRPHLGPGELFF
TRBJ2-3 - TRBD2 TRBV4-3 TGCGCCAGCAGCCCCCTAGCGGGACTTCCGACAGATACGCAGTATTTT CASSPLAGLPTDTQYF
TRBJ1-5 once - TRBV28 TGTGCCAGCAGTTTCGGGGGGCGAGGGTTCAATCAGCCCCAGCATTTT CASSFGGRGFNQPQHF
TRBJ2-6 few - TRBV7-9 TGTGCCAGCAGCTTAGCGAGCCAGGGTATGAGAGCTGGGGCCAACGTCCTGACTTTC CASSLASQGMRAGANVLTF
TRBJ2-3 few - TRBV20-1 TGCAGTGCTAGAGGGCAGGAGATCACAGATACGCAGTATTTT CSARGQEITDTQYF
TRBJ2-3 many TRBD2 TRBV12-5 TGTGCTAGTGGTTACCGTAGCGGGATTGGAACAGATACGCAGTATTTT CASGYRSGIGTDTQYF
TRBJ2-1 - - TRBV24-1 TGTGCCACCAGTGAGGGGGGGGGCGACAATGAGCAGTTCTTC CATSEGGGDNEQFF
TRBJ2-2 many - TRBV7-2 TGTGCCAGCAGCCACATAGCTTGGGGAAACACCGGGGAGCTGTTTTTT CASSHIAWGNTGELFF
TRBJ1-3 - - TRBV20-1 TGCAGTGCTAGAGATCGGAATATTCCAATTTCTGGAAACACCATATATTTT CSARDRNIPISGNTIYF
TRBJ2-3 - - TRBV27 TGTGCCAGCAGTTTATCGGTCTCCACAGATACGCGGTATTTT CASSLSVSTDTRYF